Below are 21 T cell receptor beta chains sequenced from a single sample in a study of blood T cell repertoires in COVID-19. The table came from immunoSEQ multiplex PCR; TCRdb's copy has only in-frame clones and leaves some out. Among fewer than 200,000 clones listed, more than 65% were seen once. Material: peripheral blood. The receptors were sampled from a man between 65 and 85 years old with active or convalescent COVID-19.

The CDR3 here is CASSQGRGGFETQYF. The CDR3 DNA reads TGTGCCAGCAGCCAGGGGCGGGGGGGTTTCGAGACCCAGTACTTC. The J gene is TRBJ2-5, the V gene TRBV3-1 (or the pseudogene TRBV3-2); TRBD2 agrees at 9 bases. CDR1 is LGHDT, CDR2 YNNKEL, per germline (reference sequence). The J segment lost 5 bases and the V segment lost 3 bases, leaving 7 bases of the junction unmatched. This CDR3 has 15 amino acids.

The chain couples TRBV10-3 to TRBJ1-1; 8 bases are shared with TRBD1. The germline V gene has CDR1 ENHRY and CDR2 SYGVKD. The CDR3 loop spans 15 amino acids. V shed 2 bases and J 0 bases; nucleotides not matched to a gene: 2. The CDR3 region is CAISEPTGVNTEAFF. CDR3 nucleotides: TGTGCCATCAGTGAGCCGACAGGGGTGAACACTGAAGCTTTCTTT.

This chain joins TRBV6-6 and TRBJ2-7, with D possibly matching TRBD2 (7 bases). V lost 7 bases and J lost 7, with 23 bases in between. This CDR3 contains 15 residues. The V gene's germline CDR1 is MNHNY and CDR2 SVGAGI (reference sequence). The CDR3 here is CASTKQRGGLGEQYF. The CDR3 DNA reads TGTGCCAGCACCAAGCAGAGGGGGGGCCTTGGAGAGCAGTACTTC.

This chain uses TRBV6-6 with TRBJ2-7, with 10 bases lining up with TRBD1. Trimming cost V 4 bases and J 6 bases; bases outside gene matches: 6. Germline values: CDR1 MNHNY, CDR2 SVGAGI (reference sequence). This CDR3 is built from 14 residues. CDR3 region: CASSSRGQGTEQYF. The CDR3 coding sequence is TGTGCCAGCAGTTCCAGGGGACAGGGGACCGAGCAGTACTTC.

This clone has more than one count but fewer than ten. The rearrangement uses TRBV19 and TRBJ2-5, with TRBD2 matching 7 bases. CDR1 is LNHDA and CDR2 is SQIVND in the germline V gene (reference sequence). J lost 0 bases, V lost 5 bases, and 6 bases had no gene match. The CDR3 has 15 residues. This chain's CDR3 is CASSLGGTNQETQYF. DNA for the CDR3: TGTGCCAGTAGTCTGGGGGGGACCAACCAAGAGACCCAGTACTTC.

The CDR3 region has the DNA TGTGCCAGCAGCTCCGCTTACCTAGCGGGCATCTACGAGCAGTACTTC. Translation gives CASSSAYLAGIYEQYF. The chain couples TRBV11-2 to TRBJ2-7; 8 bases line up with TRBD2. In germline, CDR1 is SGHAT, CDR2 FQNNGV. This CDR3 has 16 amino acids. The trim removed 4 bases at V and 3 bases at J, leaving 11 bases unmatched. Variable domain in full (rest from reference TRBV11-2 and TRBJ2-7): EAGVAQSPRYKIIEKRQSVAFWCNPISGHATLYWYQQILGQGPKLLIQFQNNGVVDDSQLPKDRFSAERLKGVDSTLKIQPAKLEDSAVYLCASSSAYLAGIYEQYFGPGTRLTVT.

The chain has TRBV19 and TRBJ1-2, with D hard to call. The CDR3 length is 12 residues. Germline CDR1 is LNHDA and CDR2 is SQIVND (reference sequence). Trimming stripped 6 bases from V and 4 bases from J, with 9 bases between. CDR3 loop: CASSPLGYGYTF. CDR3 DNA sequence: TGTGCCAGTAGCCCCCTAGGCTATGGCTACACCTTC.

The J gene is TRBJ2-5, the V gene TRBV3-1 (or the pseudogene TRBV3-2); 7 nucleotides line up with TRBD2. CDR3 length: 16 amino acids. Trimming took 8 bases from V and 5 from J; bases not matched to a gene: 17. The germline V gene has CDR1 LGHDT and CDR2 YNNKEL (reference sequence). The CDR3 coding sequence is TGTGCCAGCCCCAACCCTGGGGCTAGCGGAGGTGAGACCCAGTACTTC. Amino acid sequence: CASPNPGASGGETQYF.

This chain joins TRBV28 and TRBJ2-1, with 10 bases lining up with TRBD2. Germline values: CDR1 MDHEN, CDR2 SYDVKM. The V and J ends lost 5 bases and 5 bases, in that order; junction bases with no gene match: 6. The CDR3 runs to 15 residues. The CDR3 sequence: CASSLLAGGHNEQFF. The CDR3 DNA reads TGTGCCAGCAGTCTTTTAGCGGGAGGCCACAATGAGCAGTTCTTC.

Only a few counts were recorded for this clone. The rearrangement links TRBV6-1 to TRBJ1-2; no reliable D call. The germline V gene has CDR1 MNHNS and CDR2 SASEGT. CDR3 length: 14 amino acids. Trimming took off 0 bases at V and 2 bases at J, with 7 bases between the two ends. The CDR3 sequence is CASSEAGSNYGYTF. The CDR3 DNA follows: TGTGCCAGCAGTGAAGCGGGGAGCAACTATGGCTACACCTTC.

This chain links TRBV5-1 with TRBJ1-1; D perhaps matches TRBD1 (5 bases). This CDR3 is built from 12 residues. The germline CDR1 and CDR2 sequences are SGHRS and YFSETQ. Trimming cost V 6 bases and J 8 bases, with 14 bases left between them. The CDR3 loop reads CASTIGGAEAFF. In nucleotides, the CDR3 is TGCGCCAGCACTATCGGCGGGGCAGAAGCTTTCTTT.

The chain is built from TRBV24-1 and TRBJ2-3, with 7 bases lining up with TRBD2. Per germline, CDR1 KGHDR and CDR2 SFDVKD. The length of the CDR3 is 16 residues. V lost 4 bases to trimming and J lost 2 bases; unmatched junction nucleotides: 8. CDR3 DNA: TGTGCCACCAGTGACGGGGCGGGAGCGTACACAGATACGCAGTATTTT. This sequence encodes CATSDGAGAYTDTQYF.

V gene TRBV10-3 combines with J gene TRBJ2-1; a weak D match, TRBD2 (6 bases). CDR1 ENHRY and CDR2 SYGVKD come from the germline V gene. Trimming cost V 7 bases and J 6 bases, with 13 bases left between them. This CDR3 contains 13 residues. CDR3 residues: CAITPGRINEQFF. CDR3 nucleotide sequence: TGTGCCATCACCCCGGGGAGGATCAATGAGCAGTTCTTC.

This chain links TRBV6-5 with TRBJ1-6; a possible D gene is TRBD1 (6 bases). The CDR3 has 16 amino acids. Germline loops: CDR1 MNHEY, CDR2 SVGAGI. V was shortened by 2 bases and J by 7 bases, with 15 bases between the two germline ends. CDR3 DNA: TGTGCCAGCAGTTACGGCCAGGGGATGGGGAATTCACCCCTCCACTTT. Protein sequence: CASSYGQGMGNSPLHF.

This clone was recorded a few times. Written as DNA, the CDR3 is TGTGCCAGCAGCGGGGGCTCGTGGAACACTGAAGCTTTCTTT. It yields the protein CASSGGSWNTEAFF. This chain connects TRBV9 to TRBJ1-1; a weak D match, TRBD1 (5 bases). V lost 3 bases to trimming and J lost 1 base, with 10 bases between them. The CDR3 totals 14 residues. The V gene's germline CDR1 is SGDLS and CDR2 YYNGEE. Drawing the rest from reference TRBV9 and TRBJ1-1, the complete variable domain is DSGVTQTPKHLITATGQRVTLRCSPRSGDLSVYWYQQSLDQGLQFLIQYYNGEERAKGNILERFSAQQFPDLHSELNLSSLELGDSALYFCASSGGSWNTEAFFGQGTRLTVV.

The rearrangement links TRBV4-3 to TRBJ1-1; D unresolved. Deletions cut 0 bases from V and 5 bases from J, with 16 bases between. The CDR3 spans 16 residues. Germline loops: CDR1 LGHNA, CDR2 YSLEER. Here the CDR3 DNA reads TGCGCCAGCAGCCAAGATCCTGCGCGGAGGCATACTGAAGCTTTCTTT. It specifies CASSQDPARRHTEAFF.

The chain carries TRBV21-1 and TRBJ2-5; the table assigns TRBD2, which was not confirmed against the DNA. TRBV21-1 is a recognized pseudogene. The CDR3 sequence is 19 residues long. The CDR3 DNA is TGTGCCAGCAGCAAAGCCGGGGTTAAGTTTGACATCACTCAAGAGACCCAGTACTTC. This sequence encodes CASSKAGVKFDITQETQYF.

The J gene is TRBJ2-5, the V gene TRBV5-1; TRBD1 matches 8 bases. J was trimmed by 2 bases and V by 4 bases; bases with no gene match: 4. CDR3 length: 14 amino acids. CDR1 and CDR2 (germline): SGHRS, YFSETQ. The CDR3 nucleotides read TGCGCCAGCAGCACCGGGGACAGGCAAGAGACCCAGTACTTC. Translating it yields CASSTGDRQETQYF. Drawing the rest from reference TRBV5-1 and TRBJ2-5, the complete variable domain is KAGVTQTPRYLIKTRGQQVTLSCSPISGHRSVSWYQQTPGQGLQFLFEYFSETQRNKGNFPGRFSGRQFSNSRSEMNVSTLELGDSALYLCASSTGDRQETQYFGPGTRLLVL.

The V call is TRBV6-2 or TRBV6-3, the J call TRBJ1-5, with no clear D. Germline lookup yields CDR1 MNHEY and CDR2 SVGEGT. There are 13 residues in the CDR3. V dropped 5 bases and J dropped 2 bases, with 7 bases sitting between them. The CDR3 sequence is CASSEIRNQPQHF. CDR3 coding DNA: TGTGCCAGCAGTGAGATTCGCAATCAGCCCCAGCATTTT.

In its sample, this clone was seen a few times. The V and J genes are TRBV11-2 and TRBJ2-7, with 7 bases lining up with TRBD1. Germline V gives CDR1 SGHAT, CDR2 FQNNGV. After removal of 4 bases from V and 5 bases from J, the junction contained 11 bases not matched to a gene. CDR3 length equals 15 residues. CDR3 sequence reads: CASSYLYRGSHEQYF. In DNA, the CDR3 is TGTGCCAGCAGCTATTTATACAGGGGATCCCACGAGCAGTACTTC.

The CDR3 DNA reads as TGTGCCAGCAGCCAGGAGAACAGGGGTCGCCGGAACACTGAAGCTTTCTTT. Protein product: CASSQENRGRRNTEAFF. The V and J genes are TRBV3-1 (or the pseudogene TRBV3-2) and TRBJ1-1; 7 bases agree with TRBD1. J was trimmed by 1 base and V by 3 bases; bases with no gene match: 11. CDR1 is LGHDT, CDR2 YNNKEL, per germline (reference sequence). There are 17 residues in the CDR3.